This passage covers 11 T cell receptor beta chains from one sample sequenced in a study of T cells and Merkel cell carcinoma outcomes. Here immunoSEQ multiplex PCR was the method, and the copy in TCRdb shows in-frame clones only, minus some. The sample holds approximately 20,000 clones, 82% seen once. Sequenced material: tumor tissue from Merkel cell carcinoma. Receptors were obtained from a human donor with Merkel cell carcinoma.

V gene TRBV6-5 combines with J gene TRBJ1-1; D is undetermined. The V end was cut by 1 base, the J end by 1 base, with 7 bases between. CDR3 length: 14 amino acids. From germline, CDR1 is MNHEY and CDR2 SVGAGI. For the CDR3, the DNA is TGTGCCAGCAGTTACTTGCGGGAGAACACTGAAGCTTTCTTT. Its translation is CASSYLRENTEAFF.

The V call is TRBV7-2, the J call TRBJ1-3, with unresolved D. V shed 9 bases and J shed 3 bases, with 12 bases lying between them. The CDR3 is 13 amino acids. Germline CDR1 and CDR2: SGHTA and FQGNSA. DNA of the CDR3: TGTGCCAGTTCAGGTGTTTTTGGAAACACCATATATTTT. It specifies CASSGVFGNTIYF. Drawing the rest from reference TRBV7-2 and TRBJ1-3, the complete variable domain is GAGVSQSPSNKVTEKGKDVELRCDPISGHTALYWYRQSLGQGLEFLIYFQGNSAPDKSGLPSDRFSAERTGGSVSTLTIQRTQQEDSAVYLCASSGVFGNTIYFGEGSWLTVV.

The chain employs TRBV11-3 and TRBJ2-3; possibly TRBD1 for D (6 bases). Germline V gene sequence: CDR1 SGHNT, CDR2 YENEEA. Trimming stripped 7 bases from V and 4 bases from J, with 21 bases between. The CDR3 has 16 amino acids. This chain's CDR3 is CASKFTSGDGADTQYF. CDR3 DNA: TGTGCCAGCAAATTCACGTCAGGGGACGGGGCAGATACGCAGTATTTT.

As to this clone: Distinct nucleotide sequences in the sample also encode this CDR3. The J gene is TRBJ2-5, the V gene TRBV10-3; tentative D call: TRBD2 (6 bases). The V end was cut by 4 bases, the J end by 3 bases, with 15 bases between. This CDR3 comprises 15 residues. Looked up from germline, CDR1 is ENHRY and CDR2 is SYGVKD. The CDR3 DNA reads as TGTGCCATCAGTGGACCCTTGGGGGGTGAAGAGACCCAGTACTTC. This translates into CAISGPLGGEETQYF.

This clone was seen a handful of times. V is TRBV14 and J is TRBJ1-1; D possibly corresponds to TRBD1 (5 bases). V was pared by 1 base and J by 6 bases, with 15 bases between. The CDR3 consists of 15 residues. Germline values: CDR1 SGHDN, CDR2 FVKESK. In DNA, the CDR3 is TGTGCCAGCAGCCAAGGCCAGGGTATATCGTCTGAAGCTTTCTTT. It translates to CASSQGQGISSEAFF. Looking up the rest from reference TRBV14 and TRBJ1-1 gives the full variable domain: EAGVTQFPSHSVIEKGQTVTLRCDPISGHDNLYWYRRVMGKEIKFLLHFVKESKQDESGMPNNRFLAERTGGTYSTLKVQPAELEDSGVYFCASSQGQGISSEAFFGQGTRLTVV.

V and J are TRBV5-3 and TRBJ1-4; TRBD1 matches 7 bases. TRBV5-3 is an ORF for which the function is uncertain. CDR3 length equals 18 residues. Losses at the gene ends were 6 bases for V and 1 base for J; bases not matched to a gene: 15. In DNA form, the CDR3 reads TGTGCCAGAACCCCCGGGAGACAGGGCTTTGTAACTAATGAAAAACTGTTTTTT. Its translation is CARTPGRQGFVTNEKLFF.

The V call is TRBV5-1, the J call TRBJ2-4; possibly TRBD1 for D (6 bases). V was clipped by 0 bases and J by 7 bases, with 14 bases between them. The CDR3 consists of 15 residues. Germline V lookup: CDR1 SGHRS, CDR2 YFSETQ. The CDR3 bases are TGCGCCAGCAGCTTGGCCCAGCATCAGGGGAACATTCAGTACTTC. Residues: CASSLAQHQGNIQYF.

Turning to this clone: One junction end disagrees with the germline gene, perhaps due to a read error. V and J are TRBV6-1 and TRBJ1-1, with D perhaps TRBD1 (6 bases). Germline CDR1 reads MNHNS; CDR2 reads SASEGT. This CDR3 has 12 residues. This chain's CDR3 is CASSLTGSEAFF. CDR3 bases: TGTGCCAGCAGCTTAACAGGGTCTGAGGCTTTCTTT.

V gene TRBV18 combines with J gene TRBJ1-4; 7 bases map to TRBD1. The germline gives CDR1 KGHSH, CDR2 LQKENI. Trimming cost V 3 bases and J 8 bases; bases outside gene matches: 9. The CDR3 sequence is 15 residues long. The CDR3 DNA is TGTGCCAGCTCACCGGACAGGACGATGGGGGAAAAACTGTTTTTT. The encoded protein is CASSPDRTMGEKLFF.

The CDR3 loop is CASSVGGISYEQYF. Here the CDR3 DNA reads TGTGCCAGCAGCGTAGGGGGAATCTCCTACGAGCAGTACTTC. The chain employs TRBV9 and TRBJ2-7; D not certain. The germline CDR1 and CDR2 sequences are SGDLS and YYNGEE. Deletions cut 0 bases from V and 0 bases from J, with 7 bases between. The CDR3 totals 14 residues.

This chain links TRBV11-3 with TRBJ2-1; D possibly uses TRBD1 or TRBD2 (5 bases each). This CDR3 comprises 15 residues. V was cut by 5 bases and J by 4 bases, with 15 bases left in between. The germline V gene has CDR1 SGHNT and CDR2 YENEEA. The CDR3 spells CASSNSGRPYNEQFF. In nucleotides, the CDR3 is TGTGCCAGCAGCAATTCAGGGAGACCTTACAATGAGCAGTTCTTC. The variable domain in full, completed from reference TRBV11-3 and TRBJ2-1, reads EAGVVQSPRYKIIEKKQPVAFWCNPISGHNTLYWYLQNLGQGPELLIRYENEEAVDDSQLPKDRFSAERLKGVDSTLKIQPAELGDSAVYLCASSNSGRPYNEQFFGPGTRLTVL.